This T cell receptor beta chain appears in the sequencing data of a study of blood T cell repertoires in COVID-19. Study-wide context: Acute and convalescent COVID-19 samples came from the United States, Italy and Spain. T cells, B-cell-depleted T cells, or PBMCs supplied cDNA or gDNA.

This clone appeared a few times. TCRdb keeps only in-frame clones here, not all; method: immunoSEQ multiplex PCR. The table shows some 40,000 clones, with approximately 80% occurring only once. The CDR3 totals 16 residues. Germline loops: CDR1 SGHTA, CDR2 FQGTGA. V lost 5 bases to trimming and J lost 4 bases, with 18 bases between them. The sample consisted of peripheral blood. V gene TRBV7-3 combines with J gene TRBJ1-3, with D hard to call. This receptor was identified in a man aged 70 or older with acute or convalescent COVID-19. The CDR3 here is CASSKKGPGFGNTIYF. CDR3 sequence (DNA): TGTGCCAGCAGCAAAAAAGGTCCGGGGTTCGGAAACACCATATATTTT.